This T cell receptor (beta chain) was documented in a study of cytomegalovirus exposure and HLA in healthy donors. Looking at the study overall: HLA-typed donors contributed approximately 86 million unique TCRs, which were held in an early data release. General observations from the study: There were some V segments, including TRBV6-2 and TRBV6-3, excluded as indistinguishable. Later analysis identified several of the most significant clusters that appeared linked to common viral pathogens. Later analysis demonstrated an association between a missense DCLRE1C variant and TCR beta V- and J-gene trimming.

PCR employed 60 Vbeta and 13 Jbeta primers. The protocol was immunoSEQ multiplex PCR, while the TCRdb copy is restricted to in-frame clones and leaves out a portion. The sample lists 70,000 to 85,000 clones; roughly 70% were seen once. The CDR3 runs 16 residues. Germline CDR1 is MGHRA and CDR2 is YSYEKL. The J segment lost 1 base and the V segment lost 1 base, leaving 4 bases of the junction unmatched. A word on this clone: No antigen is known for it.

The rearrangement uses TRBV4-1 and TRBJ1-5, with 7 bases identical to TRBD1. The clonotype originates from a man aged 40-55 years in good health and CMV-seropositive. The sequencing sample was made of PBMCs. The CDR3 here is CASSQVGQSSNQPQHF. CDR3 nucleotide sequence: TGCGCCAGCAGCCAAGTGGGACAGTCCAGCAATCAGCCCCAGCATTTT.